The clone carrying this T cell receptor (beta chain) has only a few counts. Germline lookup yields CDR1 SGHTA and CDR2 FQGTGA. This CDR3 comprises 14 residues. V was shortened by 1 base and J by 6 bases, with 12 bases between the two germline ends. Study processing details: Amplifying reference gene primers gave estimates of nucleated cell counts. Sequencing was performed with immunoSEQ multiplex PCR; in TCRdb, only in-frame clones are kept and a portion is missing. The V and J calls and clone size are taken from that table; D and trimming were inferred from the DNA. The table has 75,000 to 90,000 clones, over 70% seen once. The data were taken from a study of blood T cell repertoires in COVID-19. Study in general: Samples of COVID-19 (acute and convalescent) were obtained from the United States, Italy and Spain. The analysed material was cDNA or gDNA that came from T cells, B-cell-depleted T cells, or PBMCs.

The specimen sequenced was peripheral blood. J is TRBJ1-1 and V is TRBV7-3; unclear D gene. The sequence was obtained from a woman in her 40s with active or convalescent COVID-19. CDR3: CASSLNRGDAEAFF. CDR3 DNA: TGTGCCAGCAGCTTAAATCGAGGAGACGCTGAAGCTTTCTTT.